Sequencing of this T cell receptor (beta chain) was carried out in a study of response to subunit inactivated influenza vaccine. Turning to this clonotype: Antigen specificity is unknown.

V was shortened by 1 base and J by 1 base, with 11 bases between the two germline ends. The CDR3 sequence is 15 residues long. Study-wide results and caveats: The authors put forward the suggestion that each seasonal influenza vaccination may bring in only a limited number of new T cells.

TCRdb analysed the RT-PCR reads with MiXCR anew, one entry per CDR3 protein. The profile covers 150,000 or so distinct CDR3 sequences, with around a tenth appearing a single time and roughly 33% taken by the ten largest. The sequence derives from a man aged 50-75 years who received an inactivated influenza vaccine. V is TRBV12-3 or TRBV12-4 and J is TRBJ2-7; tentative D call: TRBD1 (6 bases). Sequences were derived from CD8+ T cells sorted from PBMCs, sampled about 24 months after vaccination. The CDR3 region has the DNA TGTGCCAGCAGTTTAGGTCAGGGGCCGTCCTACGAGCAGTACTTC. Its translation: CASSLGQGPSYEQYF.